The clone carrying this T cell receptor (beta chain) was picked up a small number of times. The CDR3 sequence is 16 residues long. The germline V gene has CDR1 MDHEN and CDR2 SYDVKM. The V gene end was trimmed by 4 bases and the J gene end by 5 bases; junction bases not matched to a gene: 12. This sample stems from a study of cytomegalovirus exposure and HLA in healthy donors. A multiplex PCR was run with 60 Vbeta primers and 13 Jbeta primers. This table comes from immunoSEQ multiplex PCR, and its TCRdb copy is limited to in-frame clones, with some not included. The sample consists of around 100,000 clones, about 61% of them appearing once.

This TCR was recovered from a woman in her thirties in good health and CMV-seronegative. The chain carries TRBV28 and TRBJ1-2; 8 bases map to TRBD1. Sequenced material: PBMCs. The CDR3 sequence is CASSSLGQDRQYGYTF. In DNA form, the CDR3 reads TGTGCCAGCAGTTCCCTGGGACAGGACCGGCAGTATGGCTACACCTTC.